The 16 T cell receptor beta chains in this list originate from one sample, sequenced in a study of shared clonotypes between healthy human individuals. Libraries were prepared by immunoSEQ multiplex PCR; TCRdb keeps only in-frame clonotypes and omits some of them. Among just over 2,000,000 clones listed, 85% to 95% were seen once. Sequencing used naive CD4+ T cells sorted from blood. Subset here: CD45RA+ positively selected. These receptors all stem from a man between 18 and 29 years old in good health.

The J gene is TRBJ1-1, the V gene TRBV5-1; TRBD1 might be the D (5 bases). The CDR3 runs to 14 residues. Looked up from germline, CDR1 is SGHRS and CDR2 is YFSETQ. Trimming stripped 7 bases from V and 0 bases from J, with 13 bases between. CDR3 bases: TGCGCCAGCCACGTCGGACAACTGAACACTGAAGCTTTCTTT. This sequence encodes CASHVGQLNTEAFF.

The chain is built from TRBV7-9 and TRBJ2-4; D is possibly TRBD2 (5 bases). The CDR3 totals 14 residues. Germline-derived CDR1 and CDR2 are SEHNR and FQNEAQ (reference sequence). With 3 bases removed from V and 9 bases from J, the gap between germline ends came to 15 bases. The CDR3 reads CASSFIEGSGIQYF. The CDR3 DNA sequence: TGTGCCAGCAGCTTCATAGAGGGCTCAGGCATTCAGTACTTC.

V and J are TRBV27 and TRBJ1-2; D is perhaps TRBD1 (5 bases). CDR1 and CDR2 from the germline V gene are MNHEY and SMNVEV (reference sequence). The V end was cut by 3 bases, the J end by 4 bases, with 12 bases between. The length of the CDR3 is 14 residues. In nucleotides, the CDR3 is TGTGCCAGCAGTTTTAAGGGGAGGATCTATGGCTACACCTTC. Translation: CASSFKGRIYGYTF.

The V and J genes are TRBV14 and TRBJ2-7, with D perhaps TRBD1 or TRBD2 (5 bases each). The CDR3 covers 14 residues. V was clipped by 3 bases and J by 3 bases, with 12 bases between them. Germline values: CDR1 SGHDN, CDR2 FVKESK. The CDR3 DNA reads TGTGCCAGCAGCCAGACAGTTCGGGGCTACGAGCAGTACTTC. Translated: CASSQTVRGYEQYF.

A single count supports this clone. The rearrangement joins TRBV10-3 to TRBJ2-3; D is perhaps TRBD1 (6 bases). Per the germline V gene, CDR1 is ENHRY and CDR2 is SYGVKD. This CDR3 is built from 13 residues. V lost 8 bases to trimming and J lost 5 bases, with 14 bases between them. The CDR3 spells CAISAGAKDTQYF. DNA for the CDR3: TGTGCCATCTCCGCAGGGGCCAAAGATACGCAGTATTTT.

The chain links TRBV7-2 to TRBJ1-1, with D uncertain. CDR1 and CDR2 from the germline V gene are SGHTA and FQGNSA. This CDR3 has 15 amino acids. V was clipped by 0 bases and J by 4 bases, with 12 bases between them. DNA of the CDR3: TGTGCCAGCAGCTTAGCAGCCTTTGTTGGCACTGAAGCTTTCTTT. This encodes CASSLAAFVGTEAFF.

In this sample, this clone turned up once. The rearrangement uses TRBV9 and TRBJ1-1; D is possibly TRBD1 (6 bases). CDR1 is SGDLS and CDR2 is YYNGEE in the germline V gene. CDR3 length: 16 amino acids. Deletions cut 0 bases from V and 1 base from J, with 13 bases between. This CDR3 is CASSVEAGQKNTEAFF. CDR3 coding DNA: TGTGCCAGCAGCGTAGAGGCGGGACAAAAGAACACTGAAGCTTTCTTT.

The J gene is TRBJ1-5, the V gene TRBV7-2; D might be TRBD1 (6 bases). The CDR3 has 15 residues. Germline V gives CDR1 SGHTA, CDR2 FQGNSA. V shed 2 bases and J shed 2 bases, with 10 bases lying between them. In nucleotides, the CDR3 is TGTGCCAGCAGCTTAAGGGGACAACGCAATCAGCCCCAGCATTTT. Translating it yields CASSLRGQRNQPQHF.

V is TRBV5-1 and J is TRBJ2-2; 12 bases are shared with TRBD2. This CDR3 has 17 residues. The germline V gene has CDR1 SGHRS and CDR2 YFSETQ. V was pared by 4 bases and J by 5 bases, with 9 bases of the junction left unmatched. CDR3 amino acids: CASSPKTSGRGTGELFF. The CDR3 DNA follows: TGCGCCAGCAGCCCTAAGACTAGCGGGAGAGGAACCGGGGAGCTGTTTTTT. Based on the CDR3 plus reference TRBV5-1 and TRBJ2-2, the full variable domain is KAGVTQTPRYLIKTRGQQVTLSCSPISGHRSVSWYQQTPGQGLQFLFEYFSETQRNKGNFPGRFSGRQFSNSRSEMNVSTLELGDSALYLCASSPKTSGRGTGELFFGEGSRLTVL.

The chain has TRBV29-1 and TRBJ2-1, with 8 bases aligning to TRBD1. V was clipped by 5 bases and J by 4 bases; unmatched bases: 7. The V gene's germline CDR1 is SQVTM and CDR2 ANQGSEA. The CDR3 length is 14 residues. CDR3 nucleotides: TGCAGCGTTTCGGACAGGGCCGAATACAATGAGCAGTTCTTC. It specifies CSVSDRAEYNEQFF.

In the case of this clone: Other nucleotide sequences from this sample produce the same CDR3. The rearrangement joins TRBV27 to TRBJ2-7; 8 nucleotides match TRBD2. This CDR3 contains 14 residues. Germline V gives CDR1 MNHEY, CDR2 SMNVEV (reference sequence). Unmatched junction bases numbered 4, after V lost 2 bases and J lost 4 bases. The CDR3 protein is CASSLLAGAYEQYF. CDR3 in DNA: TGTGCCAGCAGTTTACTAGCGGGCGCGTACGAGCAGTACTTC.

The chain has TRBV4-3 and TRBJ2-2; TRBD1 is a possible D gene (6 bases). CDR3 length equals 16 residues. Trimming took off 1 base at V and 5 bases at J, with 14 bases between the two ends. Germline V gene data show CDR1 as LGHNA and CDR2 as YSLEER. This chain's CDR3 is CASSQVPGVMTGELFF. The CDR3 DNA reads TGCGCCAGCAGCCAAGTGCCAGGGGTTATGACCGGGGAGCTGTTTTTT.

The chain is built from TRBV27 and TRBJ2-5; D is perhaps TRBD1 or TRBD2 (5 bases each). The germline V and J ends were trimmed by 5 bases and 1 base, with 17 bases remaining between them. Germline CDR1 reads MNHEY; CDR2 reads SMNVEV (reference sequence). This CDR3 contains 16 residues. For the CDR3, the DNA is TGTGCCAGCAGTCCCCACCCCGGGGCCGTCCAAGAGACCCAGTACTTC. Residues: CASSPHPGAVQETQYF.

This chain connects TRBV7-9 to TRBJ1-6; 7 bases match TRBD1. Germline CDR1 SEHNR, CDR2 FQNEAQ (reference sequence). The ends lost 5 bases at V and 10 bases at J; junction bases unmatched: 8. The CDR3 sequence is 14 residues long. Here the CDR3 DNA reads TGTGCCAGCAGCACATCAGGGGGAGGATCACCCCTCCACTTT. This translates into CASSTSGGGSPLHF.

CDR3 sequence: CASSRKWRHDRTGYGYTF. The CDR3 nucleotides are TGTGCCAGCAGCCGGAAATGGCGTCATGACAGGACGGGGTATGGCTACACCTTC. This chain uses TRBV21-1 with TRBJ1-2; the table's TRBD1 call for D was not verified on the DNA. TRBV21-1 is shown as a pseudogene. The CDR3 is made up of 18 amino acids.

The J gene is TRBJ2-7, the V gene TRBV10-3, with 9 bases aligning to TRBD2. The CDR3 extends over 13 amino acids. The junction had 5 bases not matched to a gene; V was cut back by 11 bases and J by 0 bases. The V gene's germline CDR1 is ENHRY and CDR2 SYGVKD. CDR3 amino acids: CAADSGSSYEQYF. Written as DNA, the CDR3 is TGTGCCGCAGATAGCGGGAGCTCCTACGAGCAGTACTTC.